A selection of T cell receptor beta chains follows, all from one sample in a study of T cells in localized non-small cell lung cancer. Profiling relied on immunoSEQ multiplex PCR, and the TCRdb table lists in-frame clones only, not all of them. The sample lists approximately 26,000 clones, less than 95% occurring once. Sample: peripheral blood, taken before any cancer treatment. These receptors were obtained from a female donor older than 55 with stage II squamous cell lung carcinoma. Each CDR3 is given with its conserved first and last residue. The order of the fields is CDR3 length, J gene, D gene, clone size, V gene, CDR3 protein, CDR3 DNA. D genes are given only for firm matches. Not every row has a clone size; where given, it reads once, few, many or a size class.

>14|TRBJ1-3|NA|NA|TRBV10-2
CASRGGHSGNTIYF
TGCGCCAGCAGAGGAGGGCATTCTGGAAACACCATATATTTT
>14|TRBJ1-1|NA|NA|TRBV4-1
CASSQVRVGTEAFF
TGCGCCAGCAGCCAAGTTCGAGTAGGGACTGAAGCTTTCTTT
>14|TRBJ2-3|NA|once|TRBV9
CASSPRVGSDTQYF
TGTGCCAGCAGCCCCCGGGTGGGATCAGATACGCAGTATTTT
>16|TRBJ2-1|NA|NA|TRBV7-2
CASSLVGGSSYNEQFF
TGTGCCAGCAGCTTAGTGGGGGGTAGCTCCTACAATGAGCAGTTCTTC
>15|TRBJ2-7|NA|NA|TRBV30
CAWSTLQGSTYEQYF
TGTGCCTGGAGTACCCTACAGGGCTCGACCTACGAGCAGTACTTC
>14|TRBJ2-4|NA|NA|TRBV6-6
CASSQTGAENIQYF
TGTGCCAGCAGTCAGACAGGAGCGGAAAACATTCAGTACTTC
>14|TRBJ2-5|TRBD1|NA|TRBV5-4
CATKPWTGIETQYF
TGTGCCACCAAACCCTGGACAGGGATTGAGACCCAGTACTTC
>15|TRBJ1-1|NA|NA|TRBV28
CASSPLNRVNTEAFF
TGTGCCAGCAGTCCCCTAAACAGGGTGAACACTGAAGCTTTCTTT
>15|TRBJ2-1|TRBD2|NA|TRBV9
CASSVVLAGGSEQFF
TGTGCCAGCAGCGTAGTGCTAGCAGGCGGGAGTGAGCAGTTCTTC
>19|TRBJ2-1|NA|NA|TRBV11-3
CASSLGASDSALLQNEQFF
TGTGCCAGCAGCTTAGGGGCTAGCGACTCTGCCCTATTACAGAATGAGCAGTTCTTC
>15|TRBJ2-4|NA|NA|TRBV27
CASSLSERAGNIQYF
TGTGCCAGCAGTTTATCGGAGCGGGCGGGAAACATTCAGTACTTC
>13|TRBJ2-7|NA|NA|TRBV7-3
CASSLMPGHEQYF
TGTGCCAGCAGCTTAATGCCGGGGCACGAGCAGTACTTC
>17|TRBJ1-2|NA|NA|TRBV18
CASSRGRRGGEVDGYTF
TGTGCCAGCTCACGGGGTCGCCGTGGGGGGGAAGTTGATGGCTACACCTTC
>16|TRBJ1-6|NA|NA|TRBV6-1
CASSAAEGGLNSPLHF
TGTGCCAGCAGTGCGGCAGAGGGGGGGCTGAATTCACCCCTCCACTTT
>14|TRBJ1-1|TRBD1|NA|TRBV4-3
CASSRDRGNTEAFF
TGCGCCAGCAGCCGGGACAGAGGGAACACTGAAGCTTTCTTT
>15|TRBJ2-5|NA|once|TRBV5-4
CASSVQGGGTETQYF
TGTGCCAGCAGCGTCCAAGGGGGTGGGACGGAGACCCAGTACTTC
>17|TRBJ1-2|NA|NA|TRBV2
CASSGIWAQSAVYGYTF
TGTGCCAGCAGTGGAATATGGGCCCAATCGGCGGTCTATGGCTACACCTTC
>16|TRBJ2-5|TRBD2|NA|TRBV29-1
CSGAGTSGGAWETQYF
TGCAGCGGAGCCGGGACTAGCGGGGGGGCCTGGGAGACCCAGTACTTC
>14|TRBJ2-7|TRBD2|NA|TRBV7-9
CASSLTSGSYEQYF
TGTGCCAGCAGCTTAACTAGCGGGAGTTACGAGCAGTACTTC
>16|TRBJ2-5|TRBD2|NA|TRBV5-1
CASSQYPSAGQETQYF
TGCGCCAGCAGCCAGTACCCTTCAGCGGGGCAAGAGACCCAGTACTTC
>11|TRBJ1-2|NA|once|TRBV30
CASGGNYGYTF
TGTGCCAGTGGGGGTAACTATGGCTACACCTTC
>9|TRBJ2-7|NA|NA|TRBV6-5
CASSYEQYF
TGTGCCAGCAGTTACGAGCAGTACTTC
>14|TRBJ2-7|TRBD1|NA|TRBV10-3
CAISQTGEHYEQYF
TGTGCCATCAGTCAGACAGGGGAGCACTACGAGCAGTACTTC
>18|TRBJ2-5|NA|NA|TRBV7-2
CASSLGPPGVPYQETQYF
TGTGCCAGCAGCTTAGGGCCCCCGGGGGTCCCGTACCAAGAGACCCAGTACTTC
>13|TRBJ1-1|NA|NA|TRBV2
CASTGGPGTEAFF
TGTGCCAGCACTGGGGGACCGGGGACTGAAGCTTTCTTT
>14|TRBJ2-5|NA|NA|TRBV9
CASSVVGSRETQYF
TGTGCCAGCAGCGTAGTCGGTAGCAGGGAGACCCAGTACTTC
>11|TRBJ2-1|NA|NA|TRBV5-1
CASSLSSQQFF
TGCGCCAGCAGCCTGAGTTCCCAGCAGTTCTTC
>12|TRBJ1-3|NA|once|TRBV30
CAWSVGTNTIYF
TGTGCCTGGAGTGTAGGTACAAACACCATATATTTT
>15|TRBJ1-2|NA|NA|TRBV2
CASSVRLEVDYGYTF
TGTGCCAGCAGTGTCCGACTTGAAGTGGACTATGGCTACACCTTC
>14|TRBJ1-2|NA|NA|TRBV7-3
CASSPGTSPGGYTF
TGTGCCAGCAGCCCCGGGACGTCTCCGGGTGGCTACACCTTC
>14|TRBJ1-5|NA|NA|TRBV19
CASRSRGVNQPQHF
TGTGCCAGTAGATCTCGGGGTGTCAATCAGCCCCAGCATTTT
>16|TRBJ1-6|NA|NA|TRBV12-2
CASRPQWGVSRGTLHF
TGTGCAAGTCGCCCCCAATGGGGTGTCTCTAGGGGGACCCTCCACTTT
>18|TRBJ1-4|TRBD1|NA|TRBV28
CASSSPGTGLMANEKLFF
TGTGCCAGCAGTTCACCCGGGACAGGTTTAATGGCTAATGAAAAACTGTTTTTT